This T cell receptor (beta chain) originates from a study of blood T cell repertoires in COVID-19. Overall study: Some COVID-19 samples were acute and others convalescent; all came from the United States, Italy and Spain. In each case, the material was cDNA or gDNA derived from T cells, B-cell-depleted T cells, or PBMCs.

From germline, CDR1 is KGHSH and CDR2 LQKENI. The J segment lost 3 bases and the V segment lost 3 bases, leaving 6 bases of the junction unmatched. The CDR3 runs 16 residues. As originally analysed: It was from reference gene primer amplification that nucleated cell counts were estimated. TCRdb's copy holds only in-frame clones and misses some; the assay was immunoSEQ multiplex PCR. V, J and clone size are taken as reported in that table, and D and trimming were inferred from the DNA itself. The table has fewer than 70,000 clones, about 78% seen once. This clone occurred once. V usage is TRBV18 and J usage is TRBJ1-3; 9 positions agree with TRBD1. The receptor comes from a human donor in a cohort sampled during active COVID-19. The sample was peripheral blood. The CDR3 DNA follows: TGTGCCAGCTCACCGGGACAGGGAAGTTATGGAAACACCATATATTTT. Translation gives CASSPGQGSYGNTIYF.